This T cell receptor (beta chain) originates from a study of blood T cell repertoires in COVID-19. CDR3 length: 14 amino acids. CDR1 and CDR2 from the germline V gene are LNHDA and SQIVND (reference sequence). V was trimmed by 7 bases and J by 5 bases, leaving 17 bases between them. Cohort placement rested on clinical history that participants reported themselves. How the authors handled the data: Nucleated cell counts were estimated from reference gene primer amplification. Sequencing was performed with immunoSEQ multiplex PCR; in TCRdb, only in-frame clones are kept and a portion is missing. V, J and clone size are those of that table, while D and trimming were read from the DNA. The repertoire holds 300,000 to 350,000 clones, with approximately 89% as singletons.

Sequencing input: PBMCs or T cells enriched from blood (not recorded which). The TCR comes from a man aged 30 to 45 who had recovered from COVID-19. This chain links TRBV19 with TRBJ1-2, with D perhaps matching TRBD1 (5 bases). The CDR3 region is CASTIGRREYGYTF. CDR3 bases: TGTGCCAGTACCATAGGGCGCAGGGAATATGGCTACACCTTC. The entire variable domain, with the rest obtained from reference TRBV19 and TRBJ1-2, is as follows: DGGITQSPKYLFRKEGQNVTLSCEQNLNHDAMYWYRQDPGQGLRLIYYSQIVNDFQKGDIAEGYSVSREKKESFPLTVTSAQKNPTAFYLCASTIGRREYGYTFGSGTRLTVV.